The T cell receptor beta chain described here comes from a study of CD8+ T cells in alopecia areata. This clone was seen a handful of times. Across a few patients, CD4+ cells underwent sorting into CD25+CD127- cells. Peripheral blood, together with lesional scalp punch biopsies, was collected from alopecia areata patients. Sorting from PBMCs produced CD4+ and CD8+ T cells. TCR sequencing used cDNA made by reverse transcription of extracted RNA. The repertoire was sequenced with immunoSEQ multiplex PCR; TCRdb's copy has only in-frame clones and lacks some. Here the sample spans tens of thousands of clones, 60% to 70% being singletons. CDR1 and CDR2 from the germline V gene are KGHSH and LQKENI. Trimming removed 3 bases at V and 3 bases at J, with 12 bases between. The CDR3 is made up of 15 amino acids.

The sample consisted of CD4+ Tregs sorted from blood. This clonotype was sampled from a human donor with alopecia areata. The J gene is TRBJ2-1, the V gene TRBV18; D gene unclear. The CDR3 nucleotides are TGTGCCAGCTCACCGGGCACAGTGGGCTACAATGAGCAGTTCTTC. Encoded protein: CASSPGTVGYNEQFF.